What follows are 15 T cell receptor beta chains derived from one specimen sequenced in a study of cytomegalovirus exposure and HLA in healthy donors. This PCR relied on a set of 60 Vbeta primers and 13 Jbeta primers. Data came from immunoSEQ multiplex PCR; TCRdb stores just in-frame clones and leaves some out. The table records 200,000 to 250,000 clones, over 80% of them present only once. The sequencing sample was made of PBMCs. These receptors all come from a woman in her 40s in good health and CMV-seropositive.

V is TRBV29-1 and J is TRBJ2-7; D perhaps matches TRBD1 (6 bases). V was clipped by 1 base and J by 2 bases, with 18 bases between them. Germline V CDR1 and CDR2: SQVTM, ANQGSEA. The CDR3 runs 16 residues. CDR3 amino acids: CSVEGTDRKHPYEQYF. In DNA form, the CDR3 reads TGCAGCGTTGAAGGGACGGACAGAAAACACCCCTACGAGCAGTACTTC.

V gene TRBV5-8 combines with J gene TRBJ1-2; the D gene is possibly TRBD1 (6 bases). The CDR3 runs to 14 residues. The V end was cut by 4 bases, the J end by 5 bases, with 15 bases between. The germline CDR1 and CDR2 sequences are SGHTS and YDEGEE. The CDR3 nucleotides read TGTGCCAGCAGCCCTGTTCAGGGGTGGTATGGCTACACCTTC. Translating gives CASSPVQGWYGYTF.

In its sample, this clone was seen once. The chain carries TRBV18 and TRBJ2-1; 11 nucleotides line up with TRBD2. V lost 4 bases and J lost 0; bases outside the gene matches: 23. Germline CDR1 KGHSH, CDR2 LQKENI. The CDR3 has 23 amino acids. DNA for the CDR3: TGTGCCAGCTCACAGTCCGTTACTAGCGGGGGTATTATTTCCGGACCCTCCTACAATGAGCAGTTCTTC. This encodes CASSQSVTSGGIISGPSYNEQFF.

This clone was picked up a small number of times. This chain joins TRBV11-1 and TRBJ2-1; weak D call: TRBD2 (6 bases). Germline loops: CDR1 SGHAT, CDR2 FQDESV (reference sequence). V lost 5 bases and J lost 10, with 12 bases in between. CDR3 length: 12 amino acids. CDR3 in DNA: TGTGCCAGCAGCCCCGCGGGGCGGGAGCAGTTCTTC. Translated: CASSPAGREQFF.

The rearrangement links TRBV5-1 to TRBJ1-5; D perhaps matches TRBD1 (5 bases). Germline-derived CDR1 and CDR2 are SGHRS and YFSETQ. Between the trimmed V and J ends, which lost 3 bases and 0 bases, there was a span of 19 bases. CDR3 length: 18 residues. CDR3 amino acids: CASSSGHQREYSNQPQHF. CDR3 DNA: TGCGCCAGCAGCTCCGGACACCAAAGGGAATATAGCAATCAGCCCCAGCATTTT.

V is TRBV7-9 and J is TRBJ2-7, with 12 bases fitting TRBD2. CDR3 length: 16 amino acids. Trimming took 5 bases from V and 6 from J; bases not matched to a gene: 11. Per germline, CDR1 SEHNR and CDR2 FQNEAQ (reference sequence). CDR3 amino acids: CASSKSMASGRVEQYF. The DNA for the CDR3 is TGTGCCAGCAGCAAGAGTATGGCTAGCGGGAGGGTCGAGCAGTACTTC. Supplemented by reference TRBV7-9 and TRBJ2-7, the full variable domain reads DTGVSQNPRHKITKRGQNVTFRCDPISEHNRLYWYRQTLGQGPEFLTYFQNEAQLEKSRLLSDRFSAERPKGSFSTLEIQRTEQGDSAMYLCASSKSMASGRVEQYFGPGTRLTVT.

The sample holds one count of this clone. This sequence joins TRBV18 and TRBJ1-5; D is uncertain. Between the trimmed V and J ends, which lost 3 bases and 7 bases, there was a span of 16 bases. The CDR3 spans 15 residues. Germline assignment: CDR1 KGHSH and CDR2 LQKENI. CDR3 region: CASSPTDLEGQPQHF. The CDR3 DNA reads TGTGCCAGCTCACCGACTGACCTAGAGGGCCAGCCCCAGCATTTT.

The chain recombines TRBV5-8 with TRBJ2-5; 8 nucleotides match TRBD1. This CDR3 comprises 17 residues. Trimming cost V 3 bases and J 1 base; bases outside gene matches: 11. Germline V gene sequence: CDR1 SGHTS, CDR2 YDEGEE. The CDR3 spells CASSWNRDRRIQETQYF. CDR3 nucleotides: TGTGCCAGCAGCTGGAATCGGGACAGGAGAATCCAAGAGACCCAGTACTTC.

The chain joins TRBV6-5 to TRBJ2-7, with 9 bases lining up with TRBD1. Germline V lookup: CDR1 MNHEY, CDR2 SVGAGI. With V trimmed by 6 bases and J by 3 bases, 9 bases remained unmatched. This CDR3 has 15 residues. CDR3 nucleotide sequence: TGTGCCAGCAGCCCCGACAGGGGGATTGACTACGAGCAGTACTTC. This translates into CASSPDRGIDYEQYF.

The chain couples TRBV7-3 to TRBJ2-7; possible D gene TRBD2, 6 bases. CDR1 and CDR2 (germline): SGHTA, FQGTGA. CDR3 size: 14 residues. Trimming shortened V by 2 bases and J by 3 bases, and 11 bases separated the two germline ends. The CDR3 DNA sequence: TGTGCCAGCAGCTTACAGGGAGGTGGCTACGAGCAGTACTTC. As protein: CASSLQGGGYEQYF.

This clone was detected once. V is TRBV15 and J is TRBJ2-7; 8 bases are shared with TRBD2. CDR1 and CDR2 (germline): LNHNV, YYDKDF (reference sequence). J lost 0 bases, V lost 1 base, and 5 bases had no gene match. The CDR3 is 16 amino acids. The CDR3 DNA reads as TGTGCCACCAGCAGAGCCCGCGGGGGGCCCTCCTACGAGCAGTACTTC. It encodes CATSRARGGPSYEQYF.

This sequence joins TRBV5-4 and TRBJ2-1; 9 bases agree with TRBD2. Germline loops: CDR1 SGHNT, CDR2 YYREEE (reference sequence). The CDR3 consists of 16 residues. The junction had 5 bases not matched to a gene; V was cut back by 0 bases and J by 4 bases. The CDR3 nucleotides are TGTGCCAGCAGCTTGGGGGGGACTAGCTCTTACAATGAGCAGTTCTTC. Translation gives CASSLGGTSSYNEQFF.

V gene TRBV21-1 combines with J gene TRBJ1-4. TRBV21-1 is shown as a pseudogene. The CDR3 is 14 residues long. The CDR3 loop reads CASSKAGGDEKLFF. The DNA of the CDR3 is TGTGCCAGCAGCAAGGCAGGAGGGGATGAAAAACTGTTTTTT.

This clone was found a few times. The chain uses TRBV5-8 and TRBJ2-7; 7 bases match TRBD1. The germline gives CDR1 SGHTS, CDR2 YDEGEE. This CDR3 is 16 amino acids long. The ends lost 4 bases at V and 6 bases at J; junction bases unmatched: 16. CDR3 residues: CASSTTGRGQVIEQYF. The CDR3 nucleotides read TGTGCCAGCAGCACGACCGGAAGGGGGCAGGTTATCGAGCAGTACTTC.

The J gene is TRBJ1-2, the V gene TRBV2, with no clear D. The CDR3 is 15 amino acids. CDR1 and CDR2 from the germline V gene are SNHLY and FYNNEI. The ends were cut back, 1 base at V and 3 bases at J, with 12 bases in the middle. The CDR3 DNA reads as TGTGCCAGCAGTGAAGTAGAGGGCGCTTACTATGGCTACACCTTC. Protein sequence: CASSEVEGAYYGYTF.